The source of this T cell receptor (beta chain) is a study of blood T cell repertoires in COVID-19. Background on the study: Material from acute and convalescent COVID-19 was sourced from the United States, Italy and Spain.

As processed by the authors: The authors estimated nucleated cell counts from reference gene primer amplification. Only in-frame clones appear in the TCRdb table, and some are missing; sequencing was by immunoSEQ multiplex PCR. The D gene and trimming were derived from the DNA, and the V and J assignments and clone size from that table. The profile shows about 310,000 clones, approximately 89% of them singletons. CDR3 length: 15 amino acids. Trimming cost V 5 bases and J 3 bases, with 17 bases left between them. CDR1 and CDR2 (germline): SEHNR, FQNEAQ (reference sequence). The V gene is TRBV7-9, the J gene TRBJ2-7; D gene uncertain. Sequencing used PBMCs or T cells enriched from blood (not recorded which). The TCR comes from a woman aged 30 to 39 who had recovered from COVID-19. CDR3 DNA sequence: TGTGCCAGCAGCCCGGGTCCCCCCGCCAACTACGAGCAGTACTTC. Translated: CASSPGPPANYEQYF.